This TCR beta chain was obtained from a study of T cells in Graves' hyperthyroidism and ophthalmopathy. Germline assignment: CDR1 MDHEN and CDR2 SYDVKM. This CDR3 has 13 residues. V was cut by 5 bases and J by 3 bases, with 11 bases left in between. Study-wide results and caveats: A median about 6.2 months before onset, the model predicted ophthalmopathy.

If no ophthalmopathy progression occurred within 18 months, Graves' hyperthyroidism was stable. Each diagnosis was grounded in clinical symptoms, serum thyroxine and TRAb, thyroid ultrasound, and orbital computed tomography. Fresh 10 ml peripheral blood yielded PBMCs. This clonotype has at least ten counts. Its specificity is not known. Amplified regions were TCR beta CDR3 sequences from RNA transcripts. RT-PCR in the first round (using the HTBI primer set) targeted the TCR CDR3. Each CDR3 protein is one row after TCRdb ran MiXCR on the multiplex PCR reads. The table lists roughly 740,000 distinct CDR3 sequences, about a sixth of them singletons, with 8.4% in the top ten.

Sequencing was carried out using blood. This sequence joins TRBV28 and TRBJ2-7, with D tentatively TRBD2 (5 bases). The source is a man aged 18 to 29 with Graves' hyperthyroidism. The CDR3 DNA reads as TGTGCCAGCAGTGTCGGACTCGGCTACGAGCAGTACTTC. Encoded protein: CASSVGLGYEQYF.